This paragraph covers one T cell receptor beta chain sequence. These data originate in a study of T-cell memory formation after mild COVID-19. A 5'RACE reaction primed in the constant segment made cDNA libraries of TCR alpha and TCR beta, and these carried sample barcodes and UMIs. TCRdb independently ran MiXCR on the 5' RACE reads; one entry per CDR3 protein. The table lists about 560,000 distinct CDR3 sequences, more than 15% of them singletons. The length of the CDR3 is 13 residues. V was trimmed by 7 bases and J by 8 bases, leaving 18 bases between them. Looked up from germline, CDR1 is SGDLS and CDR2 is YYNGEE.

The source material was PBMCs or a T cell subset sorted from them (not recorded which). The chain uses TRBV9 and TRBJ1-2; D might be TRBD1 (5 bases). This TCR was sampled from an adult woman who had mild COVID-19 (a few samples of this study predate the infection). Cell type and time point are not known. CDR3 region: CASFGPGAEGYTF. Here the CDR3 DNA reads TGTGCCAGCTTCGGTCCCGGGGCTGAGGGCTACACCTTC.